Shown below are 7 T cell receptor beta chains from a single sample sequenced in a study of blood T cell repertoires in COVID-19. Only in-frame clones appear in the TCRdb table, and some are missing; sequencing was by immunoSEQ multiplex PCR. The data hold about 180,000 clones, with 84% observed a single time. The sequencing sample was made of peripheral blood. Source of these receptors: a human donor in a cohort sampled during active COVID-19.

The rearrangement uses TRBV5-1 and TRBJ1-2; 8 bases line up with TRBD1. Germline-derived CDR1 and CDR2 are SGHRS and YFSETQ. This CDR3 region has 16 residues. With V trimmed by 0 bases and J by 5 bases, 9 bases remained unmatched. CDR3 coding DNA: TGCGCCAGCAGCTTGGCCCCCGAGACAGGGGTATATGGCTACACCTTC. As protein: CASSLAPETGVYGYTF. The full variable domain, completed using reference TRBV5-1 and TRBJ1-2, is KAGVTQTPRYLIKTRGQQVTLSCSPISGHRSVSWYQQTPGQGLQFLFEYFSETQRNKGNFPGRFSGRQFSNSRSEMNVSTLELGDSALYLCASSLAPETGVYGYTFGSGTRLTVV.

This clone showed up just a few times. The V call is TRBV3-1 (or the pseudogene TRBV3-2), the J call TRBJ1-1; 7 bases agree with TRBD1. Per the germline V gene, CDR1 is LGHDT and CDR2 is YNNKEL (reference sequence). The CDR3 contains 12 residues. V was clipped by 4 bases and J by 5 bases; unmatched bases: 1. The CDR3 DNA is TGTGCCAGCAGCCTACAGGGGACTGAAGCTTTCTTT. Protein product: CASSLQGTEAFF.

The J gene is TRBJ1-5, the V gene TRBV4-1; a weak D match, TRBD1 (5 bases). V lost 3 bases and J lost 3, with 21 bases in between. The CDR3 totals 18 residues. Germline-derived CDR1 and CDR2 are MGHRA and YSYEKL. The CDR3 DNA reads TGCGCCAGCAGCCAGGCACCGGCGGGGCGACTCGTCAATCAGCCCCAGCATTTT. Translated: CASSQAPAGRLVNQPQHF.

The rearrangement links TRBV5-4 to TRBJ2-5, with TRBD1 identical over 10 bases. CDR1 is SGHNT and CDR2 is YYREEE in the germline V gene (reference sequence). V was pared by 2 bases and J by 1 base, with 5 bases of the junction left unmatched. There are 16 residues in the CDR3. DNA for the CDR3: TGTGCCAGCAGCTTCGGGACAGGGGACACCCAAGAGACCCAGTACTTC. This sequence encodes CASSFGTGDTQETQYF.

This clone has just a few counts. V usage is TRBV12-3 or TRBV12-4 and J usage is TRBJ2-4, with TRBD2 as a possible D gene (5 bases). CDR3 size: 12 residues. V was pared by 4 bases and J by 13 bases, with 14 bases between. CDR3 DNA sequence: TGTGCCAGCAGTTGGGTCGAGACTACCCAGTACTTC. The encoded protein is CASSWVETTQYF.

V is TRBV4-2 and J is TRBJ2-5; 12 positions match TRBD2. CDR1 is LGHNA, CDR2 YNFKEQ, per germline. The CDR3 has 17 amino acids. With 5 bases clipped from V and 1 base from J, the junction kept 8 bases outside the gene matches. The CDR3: CASSSGLAGHLQETQYF. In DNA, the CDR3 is TGTGCCAGCAGCTCCGGACTAGCGGGACATCTCCAAGAGACCCAGTACTTC.

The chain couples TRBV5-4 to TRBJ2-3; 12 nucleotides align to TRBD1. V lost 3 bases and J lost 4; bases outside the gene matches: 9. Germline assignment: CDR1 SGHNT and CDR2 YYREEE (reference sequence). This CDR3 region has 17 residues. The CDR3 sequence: CASSWGQGQGAPDTQYF. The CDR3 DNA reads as TGTGCCAGCAGCTGGGGCCAGGGACAGGGGGCCCCAGATACGCAGTATTTT.